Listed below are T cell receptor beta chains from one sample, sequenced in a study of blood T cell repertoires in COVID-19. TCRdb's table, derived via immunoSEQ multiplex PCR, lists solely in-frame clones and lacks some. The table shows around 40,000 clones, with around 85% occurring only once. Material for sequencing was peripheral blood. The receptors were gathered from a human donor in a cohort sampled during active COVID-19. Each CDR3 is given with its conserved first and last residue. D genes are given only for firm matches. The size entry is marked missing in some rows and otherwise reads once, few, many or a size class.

TGTGCCAGCAGCAAGCCGGGACAGACCTCCGTCCAGACCCAGTACTTC	CASSKPGQTSVQTQYF	TRBJ2-5	TRBV7-2	once	TRBD1
TGTGCCAGCAGTGAATCCGTAAACACCATATATTTT	CASSESVNTIYF	TRBJ1-3	TRBV6-1	once	.
TGTGCCAGCAGCTTAGTCTCGCAAAAACGGGATGGCTACACCTTC	CASSLVSQKRDGYTF	TRBJ1-2	TRBV7-2	.	.
TGCAGCGTTGAAGATCGGGCACAGGGAAATTATGGCTACACCTTC	CSVEDRAQGNYGYTF	TRBJ1-2	TRBV29-1	.	.
TGTGCCAGCAGCTTAGATCCGTCGACTGAAGCTTTCTTT	CASSLDPSTEAFF	TRBJ1-1	TRBV11-2	.	.
TGTGCCAGCAGCCCTTTACAGGGGGGTAGCAATCAGCCCCAGCATTTT	CASSPLQGGSNQPQHF	TRBJ1-5	TRBV7-2	.	TRBD1
TGTGCCAGTGGAACAGGGAGCGGAAACACCATATATTTT	CASGTGSGNTIYF	TRBJ1-3	TRBV19	few	.
TGTGCCAGTAGTATCAATACAGGGGGAGGTAGTCAGCCCCAGCATTTT	CASSINTGGGSQPQHF	TRBJ1-5	TRBV19	.	TRBD1
TGCGCCAGCAGTGAGTCGGGGACTAGCAACAATGAGCAGTTCTTC	CASSESGTSNNEQFF	TRBJ2-1	TRBV10-1	few	TRBD2
TGTGCCAGCAGCCCGACAGGGGGCAGGGAGACCCAGTACTTC	CASSPTGGRETQYF	TRBJ2-5	TRBV3-1/TRBV3-2	.	TRBD1
TGTGCCAGCACCAGGGGGATAGAACCCCAGCATTTT	CASTRGIEPQHF	TRBJ1-5	TRBV6-6	.	TRBD1
TGTGCCAGCAGTCGACAGCCATCCATTGGGCAGTACTTC	CASSRQPSIGQYF	TRBJ2-7	TRBV25-1	.	.
TGTGCCAGCAGCTTAGCGGCTAGCGGAGGGGGAGAGACCCAGTACTTC	CASSLAASGGGETQYF	TRBJ2-5	TRBV7-2	.	.
TGTGCCAGCAGCGTAGGATCCAGTAACTATGGCTACACCTTC	CASSVGSSNYGYTF	TRBJ1-2	TRBV9	once	.
TGTGCCACCAGCAGAGAGGTGACAGGGGGAACGGAAGGCTACACCTTC	CATSREVTGGTEGYTF	TRBJ1-2	TRBV15	.	TRBD1
TGTGCCAGCAGTCTGGGGACAGGGGGCAATTCACCCCTCCACTTT	CASSLGTGGNSPLHF	TRBJ1-6	TRBV27	.	TRBD1
TGTGCCAGCAGTCCGAGATGGACTGAAGCTTTCTTT	CASSPRWTEAFF	TRBJ1-1	TRBV6-2/TRBV6-3	.	.
TGTGCCAGCAGCTACGGACAGGGGAGTGAAAAACTGTTTTTT	CASSYGQGSEKLFF	TRBJ1-4	TRBV5-8	.	TRBD1
TGTGCCAGCAGTTATACAGACACTAACACTGAAGCTTTCTTT	CASSYTDTNTEAFF	TRBJ1-1	TRBV6-6	.	.
TGTGCCAGCAGCCAATCGAGACTAGCGGGCTCCACCGGGGAGCTGTTTTTT	CASSQSRLAGSTGELFF	TRBJ2-2	TRBV16	.	TRBD2
TGTGCCAGCAGTAATCGCCGGGACAGCCTCAATGAGCAGTTCTTC	CASSNRRDSLNEQFF	TRBJ2-1	TRBV6-6	.	TRBD1
TGTGCCAGCAGCCAAGTGCTTGAGGTCAATGAGCAGTTCTTC	CASSQVLEVNEQFF	TRBJ2-1	TRBV3-1/TRBV3-2	.	.
TGCAGTGCCCCACAGGTATCTGAAGCTTTCTTT	CSAPQVSEAFF	TRBJ1-1	TRBV20-1	.	.
TGTGCCAGTACCCCGAGTGGGACAGGGAACTATGGCTACACCTTC	CASTPSGTGNYGYTF	TRBJ1-2	TRBV19	.	TRBD1
TGTGCCAGCAGCTCAGACAGGGGGCGCGGCTATGGCTACACCTTC	CASSSDRGRGYGYTF	TRBJ1-2	TRBV5-6	once	TRBD1
TGTGCCAGTAGTAAATGGGGAGGAGGGACCACAACGGGGAATGAGCAGTTCTTC	CASSKWGGGTTTGNEQFF	TRBJ2-1	TRBV19	once	.
TGTGCCAGCAGCTTAGGACTAGCTATCAGGACGCAGTATTTT	CASSLGLAIRTQYF	TRBJ2-3	TRBV7-2	.	TRBD2
TGTGCCAGTATTGGATCCCAAGCGAACACCTATGGCTACACCTTC	CASIGSQANTYGYTF	TRBJ1-2	TRBV19	.	.
TGTGCCAGCAGCCCCAAGATCAGGGGGGACGAGCAGTACTTC	CASSPKIRGDEQYF	TRBJ2-7	TRBV5-4	.	.
TGTGCCAGCAGCTTAGACGGGTTGCCCTACGAGCAGTACTTC	CASSLDGLPYEQYF	TRBJ2-7	TRBV11-2	.	.
TGTGCCAGCAGCTTAGTTGGCCAACGCTTAAACAATGAGCAGTTCTTC	CASSLVGQRLNNEQFF	TRBJ2-1	TRBV7-9	.	.
TGTGCCAGCAGCTCAGGACAGGGTACTGAAGCTTTCTTT	CASSSGQGTEAFF	TRBJ1-1	TRBV7-3	.	TRBD1
TGTGCCTGGAGTACTCAACCGGGACAGTATAATTCACCCCTCCACTTT	CAWSTQPGQYNSPLHF	TRBJ1-6	TRBV30	few	TRBD1
TGTGCCAGCTCACCACAGGACAGCTATCAGCCCCAGCATTTT	CASSPQDSYQPQHF	TRBJ1-5	TRBV18	.	.
TGTGCCAGCAGCCTAAGGACTAGGGGGACCTCTACGCAGCAGTACTTC	CASSLRTRGTSTQQYF	TRBJ2-7	TRBV7-8	.	.
TGCAGCGGGGGGACAGGGGGCGGAGGGACCCAGTACTTC	CSGGTGGGGTQYF	TRBJ2-5	TRBV29-1	.	TRBD1
TGTGCCAGCAGTTCCACCAAGGGACAGGGCAAGGACTTC	CASSSTKGQGKDF	TRBJ2-4	TRBV6-1	.	TRBD1
TGTGCCAGCAGCTTAGGAGGGGGAATCAACGAGCAGTACTTC	CASSLGGGINEQYF	TRBJ2-7	TRBV11-2	.	.
TGTGCCAGCCCCGGCGAGGGTCGCGATGAGCAGTTCTTC	CASPGEGRDEQFF	TRBJ2-1	TRBV2	.	.
TGTGCCAGCAGCCCCCTGACAGGCTATGGCTACACCTTC	CASSPLTGYGYTF	TRBJ1-2	TRBV6-5	.	.